This TCR beta chain was identified in a study of blood T cell repertoires in COVID-19. This clone showed up just once. The CDR3 consists of 15 residues. V lost 6 bases to trimming and J lost 9 bases; unmatched junction nucleotides: 10. Germline V gene data show CDR1 as MDHEN and CDR2 as SYDVKM. TCRdb keeps only in-frame clones here, not all; method: immunoSEQ multiplex PCR. The sample shows some 190,000 clones, roughly 84% of them seen only once. This sequence originates from a woman aged 40 to 50 who had recovered from COVID-19. The sequenced material came from peripheral blood. V usage is TRBV28 and J usage is TRBJ2-1; 11 bases line up with TRBD2. The CDR3 reads CASSRTSGSVSEQFF. In DNA, the CDR3 is TGTGCCAGCAGCCGTACTAGCGGGAGTGTAAGTGAGCAGTTCTTC.